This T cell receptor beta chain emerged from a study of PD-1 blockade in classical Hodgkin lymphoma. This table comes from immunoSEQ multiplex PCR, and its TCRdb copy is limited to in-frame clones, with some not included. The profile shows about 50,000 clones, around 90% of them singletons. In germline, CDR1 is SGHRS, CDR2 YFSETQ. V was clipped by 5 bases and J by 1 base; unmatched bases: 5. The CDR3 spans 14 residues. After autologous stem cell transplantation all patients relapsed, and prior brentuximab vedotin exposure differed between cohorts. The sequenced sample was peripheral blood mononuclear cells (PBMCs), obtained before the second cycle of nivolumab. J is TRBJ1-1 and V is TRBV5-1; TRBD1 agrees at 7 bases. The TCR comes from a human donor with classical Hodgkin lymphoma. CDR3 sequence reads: CASRRDSGNTEAFF. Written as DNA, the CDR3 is TGCGCCAGCAGGCGGGACAGCGGGAACACTGAAGCTTTCTTT.